The rows below give T cell receptor beta chains drawn from one sample of a study of T cell responses to AZD1222 COVID-19 vaccine. The repertoire was sequenced with immunoSEQ multiplex PCR; TCRdb's copy has only in-frame clones and lacks some. The sample holds around 50,000 clones; under 90% are singletons and the top ten take roughly a tenth. Material: peripheral blood, obtained on day 0 of AZD1222 vaccination. These receptors all stem from an adult in good health. CDR3s include the opening cysteine and the closing phenylalanine or tryptophan. Each record gives: clone size, J gene, D gene, V gene, CDR3 DNA, CDR3 protein. D genes are given only for firm matches. Where a row states a size, it is once, few, many or the class of an expanded clone; other rows omit it.

>once|TRBJ1-2|.|TRBV5-4
TGTGCCAGCAGCTTTCCGGGACGACCCTCGGATGGCTACACCTTC
CASSFPGRPSDGYTF
>.|TRBJ2-1|TRBD2|TRBV5-1
TGCGCCAGCAGCGTTATTAGCGGGAGGGGTCGCAATGAGCAGTTCTTC
CASSVISGRGRNEQFF
>.|TRBJ2-1|TRBD2|TRBV2
TGTGCCAGCAGTGAACTAGCGGGGGGCTACAATGAGCAGTTCTTC
CASSELAGGYNEQFF
>.|TRBJ1-1|.|TRBV18
TGTGCCAGCTCCCCGACAGTGAACACTGAAGCTTTCTTT
CASSPTVNTEAFF
>.|TRBJ1-3|TRBD1|TRBV18
TGTGCCAGCTCACACAACGGACAGGGGTTGGGAAACACCATATATTTT
CASSHNGQGLGNTIYF
>.|TRBJ1-2|TRBD1|TRBV4-3
TGCGCCAGCGCAGGGGGAGTTAACTATGGCTACACCTTC
CASAGGVNYGYTF
>.|TRBJ1-4|TRBD1|TRBV6-1
TGTGCCAGCAGTGAAGAGGTCAGGGGGTCAAAACTGTTTTTT
CASSEEVRGSKLFF
>.|TRBJ1-1|TRBD1|TRBV5-1
TGCGCCAGCAGCTTGGGCTCAGGGGGCCTACCCTTCCACACTGAAGCTTTCTTT
CASSLGSGGLPFHTEAFF
>.|TRBJ1-2|TRBD1|TRBV10-3
TGTGCCACCCGGACAGGGGGCGACTACGGCTACACCTTC
CATRTGGDYGYTF
>.|TRBJ2-3|.|TRBV5-1
TGCGCCAGCAGCTTGAGTTTGACTGGCACAGATACGCAGTATTTT
CASSLSLTGTDTQYF